This T cell receptor (beta chain) was identified in a study of cytomegalovirus exposure and HLA in healthy donors. Study-level results: The study labeled roughly 160 TCR beta chains cytomegalovirus-associated. Reports indicated that the classifier achieved high specificity and sensitivity in diagnosing cytomegalovirus status. In vitro confirmation showed a few CMV-associated chains to be CMV antigen specific.

Germline V lookup: CDR1 MNHNS, CDR2 SASEGT. CDR3 length: 15 amino acids. Unmatched junction bases numbered 3, after V lost 2 bases and J lost 2 bases. Measured with immunoSEQ multiplex PCR; TCRdb has only the in-frame clones, and not every one. The sample contains about 160,000 clones, about 90% of which appear only once. On this clone itself: Its antigen is undetermined.

The chain recombines TRBV6-1 with TRBJ2-7; 10 bases are shared with TRBD2. Input material: PBMCs. This sequence originates from a woman between 18 and 29 years old in good health and CMV-seropositive. CDR3 sequence (DNA): TGTGCCAGCAGTGAAATACTAGCGGGAACCTACGAGCAGTACTTC. Translating gives CASSEILAGTYEQYF.